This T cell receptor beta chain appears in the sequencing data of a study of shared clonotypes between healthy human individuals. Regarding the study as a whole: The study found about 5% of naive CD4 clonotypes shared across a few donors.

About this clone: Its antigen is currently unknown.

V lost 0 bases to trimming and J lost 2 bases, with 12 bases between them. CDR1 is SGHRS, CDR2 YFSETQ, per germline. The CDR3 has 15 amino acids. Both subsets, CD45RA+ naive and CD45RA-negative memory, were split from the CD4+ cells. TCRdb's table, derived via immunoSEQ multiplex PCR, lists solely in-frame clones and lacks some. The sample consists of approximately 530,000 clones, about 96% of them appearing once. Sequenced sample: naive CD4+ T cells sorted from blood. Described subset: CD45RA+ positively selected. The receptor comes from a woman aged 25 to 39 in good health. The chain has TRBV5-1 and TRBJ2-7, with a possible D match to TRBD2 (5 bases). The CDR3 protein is CASSLVLAMPYEQYF. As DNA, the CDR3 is TGCGCCAGCAGCTTGGTTCTAGCCATGCCCTACGAGCAGTACTTC. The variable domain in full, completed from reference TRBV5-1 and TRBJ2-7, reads KAGVTQTPRYLIKTRGQQVTLSCSPISGHRSVSWYQQTPGQGLQFLFEYFSETQRNKGNFPGRFSGRQFSNSRSEMNVSTLELGDSALYLCASSLVLAMPYEQYFGPGTRLTVT.